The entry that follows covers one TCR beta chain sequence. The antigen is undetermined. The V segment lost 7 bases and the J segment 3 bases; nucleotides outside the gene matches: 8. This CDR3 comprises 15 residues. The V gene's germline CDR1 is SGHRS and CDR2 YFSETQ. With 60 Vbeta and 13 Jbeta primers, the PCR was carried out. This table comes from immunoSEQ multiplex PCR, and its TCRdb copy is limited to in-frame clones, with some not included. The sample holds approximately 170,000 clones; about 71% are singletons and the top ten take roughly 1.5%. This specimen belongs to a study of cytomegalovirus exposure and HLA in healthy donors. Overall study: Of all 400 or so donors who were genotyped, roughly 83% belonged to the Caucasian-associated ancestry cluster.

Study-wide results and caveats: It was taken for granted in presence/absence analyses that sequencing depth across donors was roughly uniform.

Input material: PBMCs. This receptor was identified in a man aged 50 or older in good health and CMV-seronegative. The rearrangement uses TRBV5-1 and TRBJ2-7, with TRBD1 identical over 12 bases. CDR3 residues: CASAGTGGPGYEQYF. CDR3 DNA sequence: TGCGCCAGCGCCGGGACAGGGGGCCCCGGCTACGAGCAGTACTTC.